The 11 T cell receptor beta chains in this list originate from one sample, sequenced in a study of beta chain features in type 1 diabetes. Notes on the study in general: The study found moderately but significantly shorter TCRB CDR3s in all four CD4+ subsets of Type 1 diabetes patients.

The antigens for these receptors are not known. The isolated RNA, all of it, was reverse transcribed, so expressed TCRB transcripts were what got sequenced. Generated by immunoSEQ multiplex PCR, the TCRdb table keeps only in-frame clones and is missing some. The table records 300,000 or so clones, roughly 12% of them present only once. Sequenced: naive CD4+ T cells from blood. These receptors originate from a woman aged 18-29 years with type 1 diabetes.

This chain joins TRBV21-1 and TRBJ2-5; the table gives TRBD2 as D, unverified against the DNA. TRBV21-1 is a documented pseudogene. This CDR3 is built from 16 residues. CDR3 nucleotides: TGTGCCAGCAGCAAACGACCGACTAGCGGACGGGAGACCCAGTACTTC. Protein sequence: CASSKRPTSGRETQYF.

The chain couples TRBV19 to TRBJ1-5; D is undetermined. Germline-derived CDR1 and CDR2 are LNHDA and SQIVND (reference sequence). The V end lost 7 bases, the J end lost 3 bases, and 16 bases lay between the germline ends. The CDR3 spans 15 residues. The CDR3 is CASTQIGAPNQPQHF. The CDR3 DNA follows: TGTGCCAGTACCCAAATTGGAGCCCCCAATCAGCCCCAGCATTTT.

This chain joins TRBV5-1 and TRBJ2-2; D unresolved. Trimming cost V 1 base and J 4 bases, with 5 bases left between them. Germline assignment: CDR1 SGHRS and CDR2 YFSETQ. The CDR3 covers 13 residues. CDR3 loop: CASSLTRTGELFF. CDR3 in DNA: TGCGCCAGCAGCTTGACGCGCACCGGGGAGCTGTTTTTT.

Note on this clone: Within the sample, other DNA sequences also encode this same CDR3. This chain joins TRBV27 and TRBJ2-5; no definite D call. Germline CDR1 reads MNHEY; CDR2 reads SMNVEV (reference sequence). With 2 bases removed from V and 2 bases from J, the gap between germline ends came to 6 bases. The CDR3 extends over 13 amino acids. CDR3 nucleotide sequence: TGTGCCAGCAGTTTAAGAGGACAAGAGACCCAGTACTTC. Its translation is CASSLRGQETQYF.

This clone was picked up a small number of times. The chain carries TRBV25-1 and TRBJ2-7, with D perhaps TRBD2 (5 bases). Germline-derived CDR1 and CDR2 are MGHDK and SYGVNS. The V end lost 3 bases, the J end lost 5 bases, and 11 bases lay between the germline ends. This CDR3 region has 13 residues. The CDR3 DNA follows: TGTGCCAGCAGTGACCCCCCGAGGGACGAGCAGTACTTC. It translates to CASSDPPRDEQYF.

The gene calls are TRBV28 and TRBJ1-1, with 7 bases aligning to TRBD1. Trimming cost V 2 bases and J 11 bases; bases outside gene matches: 14. The CDR3 consists of 15 residues. CDR1 and CDR2 from the germline V gene are MDHEN and SYDVKM. The chain's CDR3 is CASSLEGPTGREAFF. DNA for the CDR3: TGTGCCAGCAGTTTAGAAGGGCCGACAGGGAGAGAGGCTTTCTTT.

The J gene is TRBJ2-3, the V gene TRBV5-1, with a tentative D call TRBD2 (6 bases). The CDR3 runs 13 residues. V dropped 3 bases and J dropped 5 bases, with 10 bases sitting between them. Germline V CDR1 and CDR2: SGHRS, YFSETQ. CDR3 bases: TGCGCCAGCAGCTACCGGGAGCAAGATACGCAGTATTTT. This sequence encodes CASSYREQDTQYF.

V and J are TRBV30 and TRBJ1-4, with D uncertain. This CDR3 has 13 amino acids. CDR1 and CDR2 from the germline V gene are GTSNPN and SVGIG (reference sequence). Trimming left V 0 bases short and J 5 bases short, with 7 bases between. For the CDR3, the DNA is TGTGCCTGGAGTGTTTTGCGAAATGAAAAACTGTTTTTT. Protein: CAWSVLRNEKLFF.

This clone was observed a few times. The chain couples TRBV6-5 to TRBJ2-7; maybe TRBD2 (5 bases). The CDR3 contains 12 residues. CDR1 is MNHEY and CDR2 is SVGAGI in the germline V gene. V shed 6 bases and J shed 3 bases, with 9 bases lying between them. In DNA, the CDR3 is TGTGCCAGCAGCGGAGGTAGCTACGAGCAGTACTTC. This encodes CASSGGSYEQYF.

This clone was seen a few times. The rearrangement links TRBV29-1 to TRBJ2-2; 10 positions agree with TRBD2. The CDR3 runs to 15 residues. Unmatched junction bases numbered 7, after V lost 3 bases and J lost 6 bases. Per the germline V gene, CDR1 is SQVTM and CDR2 is ANQGSEA. CDR3 in DNA: TGCAGCGTTGATCCCCAAGCGGGAGGGTCCGGGGAGCTGTTTTTT. Protein sequence: CSVDPQAGGSGELFF.

This clone showed up just a few times. The chain combines TRBV7-9 with TRBJ2-7, with a weak D call TRBD1 (6 bases). Germline V lookup: CDR1 SEHNR, CDR2 FQNEAQ (reference sequence). The CDR3 sequence is 14 residues long. Trimming pared 5 bases from V and 5 bases from J, leaving 16 bases between. DNA for the CDR3: TGTGCCAGCAGCCCCGAGCCGGACAGCGACGAGCAGTACGTC. Translated, it gives CASSPEPDSDEQYV.